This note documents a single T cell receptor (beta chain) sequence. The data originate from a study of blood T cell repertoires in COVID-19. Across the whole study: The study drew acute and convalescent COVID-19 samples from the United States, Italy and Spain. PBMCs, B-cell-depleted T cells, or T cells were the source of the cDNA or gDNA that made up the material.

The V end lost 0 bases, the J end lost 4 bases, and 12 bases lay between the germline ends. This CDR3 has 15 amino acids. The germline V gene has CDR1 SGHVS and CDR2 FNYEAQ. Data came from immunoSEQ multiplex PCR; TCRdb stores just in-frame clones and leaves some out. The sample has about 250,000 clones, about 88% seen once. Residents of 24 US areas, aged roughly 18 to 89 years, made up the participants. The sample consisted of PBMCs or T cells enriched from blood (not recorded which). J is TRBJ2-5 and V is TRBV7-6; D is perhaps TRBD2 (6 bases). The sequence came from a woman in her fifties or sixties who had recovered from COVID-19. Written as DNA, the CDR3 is TGTGCCAGCAGCTTAGCGCAGGGTAGCGGAGAGACCCAGTACTTC. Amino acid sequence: CASSLAQGSGETQYF.